These T cell receptor beta chains were read from a single sample in a study of blood T cell repertoires in COVID-19. The method was immunoSEQ multiplex PCR; TCRdb's version includes in-frame clones alone and lacks a portion of them. The data show roughly 88,000 clones, with around three quarters seen just once and roughly 25% held by the top ten. The sample was peripheral blood. The receptors shown here come from a woman between 55 and 75 years old in a cohort sampled during active or convalescent COVID-19. The CDR3 runs from the conserved cysteine through the conserved F or W. The D gene is left open where the match is weak. Clone size appears in some rows only: once, few, many, or a class for an expanded clone.

>-|TRBV4-2|TRBJ1-2|TRBD1
CASSQEVRGPYGYTF
TGTGCCAGCAGCCAAGAGGTCAGGGGGCCCTATGGCTACACCTTC
>-|TRBV5-1|TRBJ1-6|-
CASSPGVGQGNSPLHF
TGCGCCAGCAGCCCGGGCGTGGGGCAGGGAAATTCACCCCTCCACTTT
>-|TRBV6-5|TRBJ1-1|-
CASSYTTLNTEAFF
TGTGCCAGCAGTTACACCACACTGAACACTGAAGCTTTCTTT
>few|TRBV2|TRBJ1-5|TRBD1
CASSPGGSQPQHF
TGTGCCAGCAGTCCAGGGGGCAGCCAGCCCCAGCATTTT
>-|TRBV2|TRBJ2-5|TRBD2
CASAGTSRGTQYF
TGTGCCAGTGCCGGGACTAGCAGGGGGACCCAGTACTTC
>-|TRBV18|TRBJ1-1|-
CASSPQGGGNTEAFF
TGTGCCAGCTCACCCCAGGGAGGGGGGAACACTGAAGCTTTCTTT
>-|TRBV5-1|TRBJ1-3|-
CASRASDGNTIYF
TGCGCCAGCAGGGCGAGCGATGGAAACACCATATATTTT
>-|TRBV28|TRBJ1-6|-
CASRVSSYNSPLHF
TGTGCCAGCAGGGTGAGCTCCTATAATTCACCCCTCCACTTT
>once|TRBV7-9|TRBJ1-2|-
CASSVQGNYGYTF
TGTGCCAGCAGCGTACAGGGAAACTATGGCTACACCTTC
>-|TRBV7-2|TRBJ1-6|TRBD1
CASSLTGISNSPLHF
TGTGCCAGCAGCCTGACAGGGATAAGTAATTCACCCCTCCACTTT
>-|TRBV4-2|TRBJ2-5|TRBD2
CASSQEATSGGPQETQYF
TGTGCCAGCAGCCAAGAGGCAACTAGCGGGGGGCCTCAAGAGACCCAGTACTTC
>once|TRBV7-9|TRBJ1-5|TRBD1
CASSPLGQGYQPQHF
TGTGCCAGCAGCCCGTTGGGACAGGGTTATCAGCCCCAGCATTTT
>-|TRBV20-1|TRBJ2-3|-
CSARVQDTQYF
TGCAGTGCTAGAGTTCAAGATACGCAGTATTTT
>-|TRBV6-5|TRBJ1-1|TRBD1
CASRRQGAYTEAFF
TGTGCCAGCAGGAGACAGGGGGCCTACACTGAAGCTTTCTTT
>once|TRBV6-2/TRBV6-3|TRBJ2-7|TRBD1
CASSWTGNYEQYF
TGTGCCAGCAGCTGGACAGGGAACTACGAGCAGTACTTC
>-|TRBV11-2|TRBJ2-7|TRBD1
CASSLNQGAHEQYF
TGTGCCAGCAGCTTAAATCAGGGGGCCCACGAGCAGTACTTC
>once|TRBV7-8|TRBJ2-7|-
CASSLVKGSSYEQYF
TGTGCCAGCAGCTTAGTCAAGGGGTCCTCCTACGAGCAGTACTTC
>few|TRBV5-4|TRBJ1-3|-
CASSLGVSGNTIYF
TGTGCCAGCAGCTTGGGAGTCTCTGGAAACACCATATATTTT
>few|TRBV21-1|TRBJ1-6|-
CARYRGGSPLHF
TGTGCCAGATACAGGGGCGGTTCACCCCTCCACTTT
>-|TRBV5-1|TRBJ1-1|-
CASSLVSGDTEAFF
TGCGCCAGCAGCTTGGTTTCGGGAGACACTGAAGCTTTCTTT